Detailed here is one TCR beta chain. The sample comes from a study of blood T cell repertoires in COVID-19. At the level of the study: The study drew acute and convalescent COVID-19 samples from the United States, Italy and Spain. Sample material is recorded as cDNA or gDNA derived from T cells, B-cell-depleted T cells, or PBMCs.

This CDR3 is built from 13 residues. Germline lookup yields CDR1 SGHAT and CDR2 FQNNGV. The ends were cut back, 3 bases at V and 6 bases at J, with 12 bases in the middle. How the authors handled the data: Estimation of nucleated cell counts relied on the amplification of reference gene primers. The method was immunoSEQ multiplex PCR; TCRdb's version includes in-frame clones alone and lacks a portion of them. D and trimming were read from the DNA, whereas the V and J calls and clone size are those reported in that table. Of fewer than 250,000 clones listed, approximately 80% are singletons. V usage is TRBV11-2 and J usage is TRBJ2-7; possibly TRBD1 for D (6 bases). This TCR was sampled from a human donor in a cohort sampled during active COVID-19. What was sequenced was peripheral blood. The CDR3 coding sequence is TGTGCCAGCAGCTTTGTACAGGGATCCGAGCAGTACGTC. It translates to CASSFVQGSEQYV.